A single sample gave rise to the 2 T cell receptor beta chains below, sequenced in a study of immune cell composition in non-small cell lung cancer. Libraries were prepared by immunoSEQ multiplex PCR; TCRdb keeps only in-frame clonotypes and omits some of them. The table shows 2,000 to 2,500 clones, with over 55% occurring only once. Sample: lung tumor tissue. All receptors come from a human donor with non-small cell lung cancer.

For the CDR3, the DNA is TGTGCCAGCAGCGCCGCAACTAGCGGTAACACCGGGGAGCTGTTTTTT. Encoded protein: CASSAATSGNTGELFF. The chain links TRBV7-6 to TRBJ2-2; TRBD2 aligns across 8 bases. Germline V lookup: CDR1 SGHVS, CDR2 FNYEAQ. V dropped 5 bases and J dropped 2; count of bases not matched to a gene: 7. This CDR3 comprises 16 residues.

The CDR3 coding sequence is TGCGCCAGCAGCTCGGGGACAAGAACGCAGAACACTGAAGCTTTCTTT. This codes for CASSSGTRTQNTEAFF. The chain carries TRBV5-1 and TRBJ1-1; tentative D call: TRBD1 (6 bases). V lost 3 bases and J 1 base, leaving 16 bases between the germline ends. The CDR3 has 16 residues. Germline loops: CDR1 SGHRS, CDR2 YFSETQ.